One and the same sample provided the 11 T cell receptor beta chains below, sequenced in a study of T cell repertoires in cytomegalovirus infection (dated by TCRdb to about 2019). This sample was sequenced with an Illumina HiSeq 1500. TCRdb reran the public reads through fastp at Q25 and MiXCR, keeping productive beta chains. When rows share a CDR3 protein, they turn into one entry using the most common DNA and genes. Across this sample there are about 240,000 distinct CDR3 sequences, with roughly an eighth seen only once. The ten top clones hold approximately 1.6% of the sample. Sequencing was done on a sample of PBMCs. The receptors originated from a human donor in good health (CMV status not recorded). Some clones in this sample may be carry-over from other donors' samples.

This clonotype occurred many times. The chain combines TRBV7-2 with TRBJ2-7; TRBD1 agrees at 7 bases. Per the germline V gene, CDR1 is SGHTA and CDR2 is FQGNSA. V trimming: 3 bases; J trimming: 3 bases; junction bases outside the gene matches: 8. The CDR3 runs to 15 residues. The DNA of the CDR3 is TGTGCCAGCAGCTTCAGGGGACAGAACCTCTACGAGCAGTACTTC. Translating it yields CASSFRGQNLYEQYF.

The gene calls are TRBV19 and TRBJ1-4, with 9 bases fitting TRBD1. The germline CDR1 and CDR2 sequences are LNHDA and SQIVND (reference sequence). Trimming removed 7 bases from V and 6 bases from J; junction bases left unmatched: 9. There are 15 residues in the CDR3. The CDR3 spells CASTNRGQGYEKLFF. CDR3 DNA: TGTGCCAGTACTAATCGAGGACAGGGGTATGAAAAACTGTTTTTT.

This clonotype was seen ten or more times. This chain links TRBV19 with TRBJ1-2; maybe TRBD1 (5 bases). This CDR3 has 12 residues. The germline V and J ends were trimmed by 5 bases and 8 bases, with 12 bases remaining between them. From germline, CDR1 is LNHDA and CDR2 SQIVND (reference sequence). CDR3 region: CASSVQGTGYTF. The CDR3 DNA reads TGTGCCAGTAGTGTGCAGGGTACAGGCTACACCTTC.

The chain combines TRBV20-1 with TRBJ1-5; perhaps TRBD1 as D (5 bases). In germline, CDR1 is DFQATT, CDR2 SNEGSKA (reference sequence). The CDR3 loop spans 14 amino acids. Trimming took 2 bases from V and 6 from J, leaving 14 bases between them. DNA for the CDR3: TGCAGTGCTAGACCAGGGAGTTATGGTCAGCCCCAGCATTTT. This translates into CSARPGSYGQPQHF.

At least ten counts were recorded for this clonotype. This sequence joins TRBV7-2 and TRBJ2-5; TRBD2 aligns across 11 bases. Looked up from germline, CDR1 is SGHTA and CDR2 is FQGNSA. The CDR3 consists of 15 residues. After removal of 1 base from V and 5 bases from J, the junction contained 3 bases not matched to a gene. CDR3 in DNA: TGTGCCAGCAGCTTAGAACTAGCGGGAGCTGAGACCCAGTACTTC. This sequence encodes CASSLELAGAETQYF.

The CDR3 DNA reads TGTGCCAGCAGCTTGCCGGTGATGAACACTGAAGCTTTCTTT. Encoded protein: CASSLPVMNTEAFF. This chain links TRBV5-6 with TRBJ1-1; no clear D gene. The germline V gene has CDR1 SGHDT and CDR2 YYEEEE. V was clipped by 1 base and J by 0 bases, with 7 bases between them. The CDR3 totals 14 residues.

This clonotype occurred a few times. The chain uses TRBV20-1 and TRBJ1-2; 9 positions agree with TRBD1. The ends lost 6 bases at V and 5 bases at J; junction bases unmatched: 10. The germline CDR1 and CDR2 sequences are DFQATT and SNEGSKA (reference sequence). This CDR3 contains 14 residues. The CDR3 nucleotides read TGCAGTGCGGGGGACAGGGAAACGTCGTATGGCTACACCTTC. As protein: CSAGDRETSYGYTF.

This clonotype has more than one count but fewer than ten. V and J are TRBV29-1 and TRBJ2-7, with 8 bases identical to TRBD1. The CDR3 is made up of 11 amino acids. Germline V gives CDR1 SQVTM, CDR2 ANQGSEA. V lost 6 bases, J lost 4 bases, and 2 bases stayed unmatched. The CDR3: CSVDREYEQYF. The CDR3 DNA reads TGCAGCGTGGACAGGGAGTACGAGCAGTACTTC.

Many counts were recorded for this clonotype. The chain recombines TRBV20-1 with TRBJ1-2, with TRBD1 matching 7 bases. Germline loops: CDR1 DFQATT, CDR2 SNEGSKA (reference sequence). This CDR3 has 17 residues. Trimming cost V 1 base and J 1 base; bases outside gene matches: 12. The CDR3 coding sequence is TGCAGTGCTAGAGGGCCCCGGACAGGCGGTTATAACTATGGCTACACCTTC. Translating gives CSARGPRTGGYNYGYTF.

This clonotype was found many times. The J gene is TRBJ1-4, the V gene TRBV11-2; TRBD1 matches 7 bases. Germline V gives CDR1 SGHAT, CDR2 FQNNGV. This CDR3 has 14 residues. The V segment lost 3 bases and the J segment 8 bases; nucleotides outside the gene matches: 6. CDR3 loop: CASSFGTAAEKLFF. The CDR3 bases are TGTGCCAGCAGCTTCGGGACAGCAGCGGAAAAACTGTTTTTT.

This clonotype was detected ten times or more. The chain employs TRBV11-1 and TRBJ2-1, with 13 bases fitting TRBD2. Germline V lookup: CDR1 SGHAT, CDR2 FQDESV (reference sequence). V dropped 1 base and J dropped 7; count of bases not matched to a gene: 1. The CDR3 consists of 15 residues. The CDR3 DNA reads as TGTGCCAGCAGCTTAGGGACTAGCGGGGGAAATGAGCAGTTCTTC. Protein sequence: CASSLGTSGGNEQFF.